This T cell receptor beta chain appears in the sequencing data of a study of control samples from healthy donors and cancer patients. CDR1 MNHNS and CDR2 SASEGT come from the germline V gene. CDR3 length equals 15 residues. Trimming took off 5 bases at V and 6 bases at J, with 16 bases between the two ends. The data were produced by immunoSEQ multiplex PCR, yet TCRdb's version contains in-frame clones alone and is incomplete. The sample has about 120,000 clones, about 93% seen once; the top ten hold roughly 2.6%. V gene TRBV6-1 combines with J gene TRBJ1-4; D is ambiguous. The sequence was obtained from a man between 25 and 39 years old in good health. The source material was blood. This chain's CDR3 is CASSHPGSIDEKLFF. CDR3 nucleotide sequence: TGTGCCAGCAGTCACCCAGGATCCATTGATGAAAAACTGTTTTTT.